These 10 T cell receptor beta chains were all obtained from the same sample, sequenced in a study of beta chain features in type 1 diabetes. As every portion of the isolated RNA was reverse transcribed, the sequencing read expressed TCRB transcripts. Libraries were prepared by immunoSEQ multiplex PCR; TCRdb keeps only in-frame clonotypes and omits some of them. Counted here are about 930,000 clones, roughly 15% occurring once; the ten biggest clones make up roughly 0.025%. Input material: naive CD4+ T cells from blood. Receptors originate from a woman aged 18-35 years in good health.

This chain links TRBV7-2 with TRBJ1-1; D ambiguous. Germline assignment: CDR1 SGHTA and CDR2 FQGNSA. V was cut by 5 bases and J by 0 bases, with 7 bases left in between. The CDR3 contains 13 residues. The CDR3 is CASSVTMNTEAFF. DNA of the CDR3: TGTGCCAGCAGCGTTACGATGAACACTGAAGCTTTCTTT. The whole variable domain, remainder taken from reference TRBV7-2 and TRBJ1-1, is GAGVSQSPSNKVTEKGKDVELRCDPISGHTALYWYRQSLGQGLEFLIYFQGNSAPDKSGLPSDRFSAERTGGSVSTLTIQRTQQEDSAVYLCASSVTMNTEAFFGQGTRLTVV.

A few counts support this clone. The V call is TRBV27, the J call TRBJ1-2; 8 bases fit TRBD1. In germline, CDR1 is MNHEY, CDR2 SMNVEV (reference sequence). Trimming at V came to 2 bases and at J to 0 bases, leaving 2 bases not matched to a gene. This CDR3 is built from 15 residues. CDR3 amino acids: CASSLRTGTNYGYTF. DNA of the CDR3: TGTGCCAGCAGTTTACGGACAGGGACTAACTATGGCTACACCTTC.

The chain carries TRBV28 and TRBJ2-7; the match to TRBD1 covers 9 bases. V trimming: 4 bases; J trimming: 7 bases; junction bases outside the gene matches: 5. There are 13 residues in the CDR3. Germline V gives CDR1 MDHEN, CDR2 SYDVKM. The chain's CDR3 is CASSSGQGLEQYF. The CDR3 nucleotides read TGTGCCAGCAGTTCGGGACAGGGTCTGGAGCAGTACTTC.

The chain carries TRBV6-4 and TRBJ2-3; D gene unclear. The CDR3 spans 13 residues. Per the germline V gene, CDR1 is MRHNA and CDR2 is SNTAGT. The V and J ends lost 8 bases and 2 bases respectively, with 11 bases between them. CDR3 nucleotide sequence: TGTGCCAGCGCCCCCCATGCCACAGATACGCAGTATTTT. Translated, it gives CASAPHATDTQYF.

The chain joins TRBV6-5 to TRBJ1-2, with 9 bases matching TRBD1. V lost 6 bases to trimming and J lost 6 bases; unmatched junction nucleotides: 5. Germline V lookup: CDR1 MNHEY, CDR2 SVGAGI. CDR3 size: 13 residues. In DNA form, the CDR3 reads TGTGCCAGCAGGGAACAGGGGGCGGATGGCTACACCTTC. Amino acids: CASREQGADGYTF.

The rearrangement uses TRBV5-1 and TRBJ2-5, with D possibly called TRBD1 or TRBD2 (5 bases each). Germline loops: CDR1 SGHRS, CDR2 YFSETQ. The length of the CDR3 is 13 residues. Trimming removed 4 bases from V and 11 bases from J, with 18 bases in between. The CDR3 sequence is CASSGDSAGEQYF. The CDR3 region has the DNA TGCGCCAGCAGCGGTGACAGTGCTGGGGAGCAGTACTTC.

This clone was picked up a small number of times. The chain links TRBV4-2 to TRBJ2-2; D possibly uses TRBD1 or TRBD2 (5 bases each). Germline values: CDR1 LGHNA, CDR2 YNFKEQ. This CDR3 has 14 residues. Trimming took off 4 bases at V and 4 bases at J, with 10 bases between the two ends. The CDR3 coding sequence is TGTGCCAGCAGCCGGGGACCAGTCACCGGGGAGCTGTTTTTT. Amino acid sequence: CASSRGPVTGELFF.

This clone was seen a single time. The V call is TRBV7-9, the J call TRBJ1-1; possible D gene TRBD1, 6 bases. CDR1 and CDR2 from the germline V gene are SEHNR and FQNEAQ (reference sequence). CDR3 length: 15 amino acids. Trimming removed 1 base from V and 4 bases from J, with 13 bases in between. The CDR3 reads CASSLEGDQGTEAFF. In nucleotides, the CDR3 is TGTGCCAGCAGCTTAGAGGGGGATCAGGGCACTGAAGCTTTCTTT. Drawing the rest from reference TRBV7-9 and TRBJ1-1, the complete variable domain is DTGVSQNPRHKITKRGQNVTFRCDPISEHNRLYWYRQTLGQGPEFLTYFQNEAQLEKSRLLSDRFSAERPKGSFSTLEIQRTEQGDSAMYLCASSLEGDQGTEAFFGQGTRLTVV.

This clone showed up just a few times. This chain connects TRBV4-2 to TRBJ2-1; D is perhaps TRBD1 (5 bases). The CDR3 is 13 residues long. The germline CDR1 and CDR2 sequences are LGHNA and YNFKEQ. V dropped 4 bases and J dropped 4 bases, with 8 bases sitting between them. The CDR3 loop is CASSPRQYNEQFF. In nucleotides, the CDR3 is TGTGCCAGCAGCCCTCGACAGTACAATGAGCAGTTCTTC.

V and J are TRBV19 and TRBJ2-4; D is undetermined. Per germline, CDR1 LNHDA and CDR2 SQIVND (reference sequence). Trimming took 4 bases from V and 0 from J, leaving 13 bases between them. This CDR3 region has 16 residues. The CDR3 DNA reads TGTGCCAGTAGTACCCCACCCGGCCTAGCCAAAAACATTCAGTACTTC. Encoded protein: CASSTPPGLAKNIQYF.